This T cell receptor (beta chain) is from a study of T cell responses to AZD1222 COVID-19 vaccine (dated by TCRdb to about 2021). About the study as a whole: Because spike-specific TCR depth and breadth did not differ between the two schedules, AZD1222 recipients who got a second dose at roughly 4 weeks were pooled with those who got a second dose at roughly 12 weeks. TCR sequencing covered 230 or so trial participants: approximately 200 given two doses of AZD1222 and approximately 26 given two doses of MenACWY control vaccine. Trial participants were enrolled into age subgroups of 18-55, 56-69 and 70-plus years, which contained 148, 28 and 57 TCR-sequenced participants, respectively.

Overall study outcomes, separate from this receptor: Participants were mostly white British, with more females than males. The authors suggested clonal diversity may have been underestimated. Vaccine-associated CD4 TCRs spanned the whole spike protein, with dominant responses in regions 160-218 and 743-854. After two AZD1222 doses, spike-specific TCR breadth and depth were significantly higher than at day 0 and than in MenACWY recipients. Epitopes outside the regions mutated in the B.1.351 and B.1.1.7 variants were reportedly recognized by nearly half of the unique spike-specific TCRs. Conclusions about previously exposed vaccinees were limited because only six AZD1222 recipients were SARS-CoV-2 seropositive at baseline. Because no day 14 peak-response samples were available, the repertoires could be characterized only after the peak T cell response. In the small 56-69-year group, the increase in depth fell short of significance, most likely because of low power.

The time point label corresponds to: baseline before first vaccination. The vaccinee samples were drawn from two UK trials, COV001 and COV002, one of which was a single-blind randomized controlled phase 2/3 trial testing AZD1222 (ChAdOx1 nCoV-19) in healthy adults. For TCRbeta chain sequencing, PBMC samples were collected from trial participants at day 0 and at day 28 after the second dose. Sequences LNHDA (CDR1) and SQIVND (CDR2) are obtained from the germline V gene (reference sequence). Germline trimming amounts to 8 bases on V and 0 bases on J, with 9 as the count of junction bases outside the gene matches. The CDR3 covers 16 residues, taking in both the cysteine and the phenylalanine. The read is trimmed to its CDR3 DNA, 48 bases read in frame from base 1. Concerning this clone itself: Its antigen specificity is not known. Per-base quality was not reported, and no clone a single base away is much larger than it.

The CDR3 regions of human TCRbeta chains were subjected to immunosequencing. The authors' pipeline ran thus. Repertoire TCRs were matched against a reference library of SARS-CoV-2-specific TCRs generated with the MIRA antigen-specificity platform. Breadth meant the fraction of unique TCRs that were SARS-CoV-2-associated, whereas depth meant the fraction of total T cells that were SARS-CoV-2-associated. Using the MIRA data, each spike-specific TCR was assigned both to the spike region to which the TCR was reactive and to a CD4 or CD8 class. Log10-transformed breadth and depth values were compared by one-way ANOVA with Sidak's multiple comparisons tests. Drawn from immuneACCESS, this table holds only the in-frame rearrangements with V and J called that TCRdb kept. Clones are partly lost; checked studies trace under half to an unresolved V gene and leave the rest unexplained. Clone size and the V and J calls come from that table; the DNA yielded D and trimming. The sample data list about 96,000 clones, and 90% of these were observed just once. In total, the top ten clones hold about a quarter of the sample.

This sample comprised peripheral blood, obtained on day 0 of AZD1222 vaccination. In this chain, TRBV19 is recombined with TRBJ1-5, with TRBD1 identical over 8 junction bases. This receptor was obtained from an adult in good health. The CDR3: CASADRELYSNQPQHF. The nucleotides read TGTGCCAGTGCGGACAGGGAACTTTATAGCAATCAGCCCCAGCATTTT.